This passage covers 5 T cell receptor beta chains from one sample sequenced in a study of cytomegalovirus exposure and HLA in healthy donors. With 60 Vbeta and 13 Jbeta primers, the PCR was carried out. Data came from immunoSEQ multiplex PCR; TCRdb stores just in-frame clones and leaves some out. The sample lists 150,000 to 200,000 clones, around 76% occurring once. The sample consisted of PBMCs. The receptor set was obtained from a man aged 35 to 55 in good health and CMV-seronegative.

The genes are TRBV2 and TRBJ2-1, with 8 nucleotides matching TRBD2. CDR1 and CDR2 from the germline V gene are SNHLY and FYNNEI. The CDR3 totals 15 residues. With V trimmed by 7 bases and J by 6 bases, 11 bases remained unmatched. The CDR3 sequence: CASTDGSGSGNEQFF. In DNA form, the CDR3 reads TGTGCCAGCACCGACGGAAGCGGGAGTGGCAATGAGCAGTTCTTC. The full variable domain, in which reference TRBV2 and TRBJ2-1 provide the parts outside the CDR3, is EPEVTQTPSHQVTQMGQEVILRCVPISNHLYFYWYRQILGQKVEFLVSFYNNEISEKSEIFDDQFSVERPDGSNFTLKIRSTKLEDSAMYFCASTDGSGSGNEQFFGPGTRLTVL.

V gene TRBV28 combines with J gene TRBJ1-5, with D possibly TRBD1 on 6 matching bases. Germline-derived CDR1 and CDR2 are MDHEN and SYDVKM. The length of the CDR3 is 14 residues. V lost 11 bases and J 3 bases, leaving 17 bases between the germline ends. CDR3 sequence reads: CACTTDRINQPQHF. Written as DNA, the CDR3 is TGTGCCTGCACCACGGACAGAATCAATCAGCCCCAGCATTTT.

Here the CDR3 reads CASSQVDSNEQYF. The CDR3, as DNA: TGTGCCAGCAGCCAAGTTGACAGTAACGAGCAGTACTTC. The chain combines TRBV4-2 with TRBJ2-7; D perhaps matches TRBD1 (5 bases). Per germline, CDR1 LGHNA and CDR2 YNFKEQ. Between the trimmed V and J ends, which lost 1 base and 5 bases, there was a span of 9 bases. The CDR3 has 13 amino acids.

This clone appeared once. The chain has TRBV18 and TRBJ2-5; 12 bases map to TRBD1. V lost 4 bases, J lost 3 bases, and 6 bases stayed unmatched. This CDR3 spans 16 amino acids. Germline-derived CDR1 and CDR2 are KGHSH and LQKENI. This chain's CDR3 is CASSQSGTGGEETQYF. The CDR3 DNA reads as TGTGCCAGCTCACAATCCGGGACAGGGGGCGAAGAGACCCAGTACTTC.

This clone was seen a handful of times. The V call is TRBV18, the J call TRBJ1-3; the match to TRBD1 covers 9 bases. This CDR3 contains 16 residues. Germline loops: CDR1 KGHSH, CDR2 LQKENI. V lost 5 bases to trimming and J lost 0 bases; unmatched junction nucleotides: 5. The CDR3, as DNA: TGTGCCAGCTCATCCGGGACAGGGAGCTCTGGAAACACCATATATTTT. This codes for CASSSGTGSSGNTIYF. Variable domain in full (rest from reference TRBV18 and TRBJ1-3): NAGVMQNPRHLVRRRGQEARLRCSPMKGHSHVYWYRQLPEEGLKFMVYLQKENIIDESGMPKERFSAEFPKEGPSILRIQQVVRGDSAAYFCASSSGTGSSGNTIYFGEGSWLTVV.